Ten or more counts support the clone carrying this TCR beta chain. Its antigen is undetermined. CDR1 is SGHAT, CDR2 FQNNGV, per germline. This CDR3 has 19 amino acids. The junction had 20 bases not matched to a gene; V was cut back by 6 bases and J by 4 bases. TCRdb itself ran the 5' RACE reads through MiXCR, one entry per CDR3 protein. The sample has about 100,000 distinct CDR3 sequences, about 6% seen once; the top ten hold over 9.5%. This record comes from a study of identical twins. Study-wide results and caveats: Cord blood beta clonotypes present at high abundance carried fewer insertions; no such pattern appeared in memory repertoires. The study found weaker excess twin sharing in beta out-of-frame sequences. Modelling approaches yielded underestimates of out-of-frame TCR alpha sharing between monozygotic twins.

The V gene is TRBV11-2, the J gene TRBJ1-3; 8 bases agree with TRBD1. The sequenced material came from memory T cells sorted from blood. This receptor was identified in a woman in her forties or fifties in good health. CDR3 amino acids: CASRTNTINRGSGGNTIYF. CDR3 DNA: TGTGCCAGCAGAACTAACACTATCAACAGGGGGTCGGGGGGAAACACCATATATTTT.